These T cell receptor beta chains were read from a single sample in a study of T cell responses to AZD1222 COVID-19 vaccine. Generated by immunoSEQ multiplex PCR, the TCRdb table keeps only in-frame clones and is missing some. Of 70,000 to 95,000 clones in the sample, around 90% were seen once. Sequenced material: peripheral blood, taken 28 days after the second AZD1222 dose. Receptor source: an adult who received the AZD1222 COVID-19 vaccine. CDR3s include the opening cysteine and the closing phenylalanine or tryptophan. A D gene is named only where the DNA matches it firmly. Clone size is not always given. Where it is, it says once, few, many or a class for expanded clones.

clone size	V gene	D gene	J gene	CDR3 protein	CDR3 DNA
.	TRBV2	.	TRBJ2-5	CASSGLMEETQYF	TGTGCCAGCAGTGGCCTGATGGAAGAGACCCAGTACTTC
.	TRBV12-3/TRBV12-4	.	TRBJ1-2	CASSPPAFYGYTF	TGTGCCAGCAGCCCCCCGGCCTTCTATGGCTACACCTTC
.	TRBV7-2	.	TRBJ2-3	CASSLQGRHADTQYF	TGTGCCAGCAGCTTACAGGGTCGGCACGCAGATACGCAGTATTTT
.	TRBV5-1	TRBD1	TRBJ1-2	CASSLRQGDPTF	TGCGCCAGCAGCTTGCGACAGGGGGATCCCACCTTC
.	TRBV2	.	TRBJ1-5	CASSEAQPSQPQHF	TGTGCCAGCAGTGAGGCACAACCCAGCCAGCCCCAGCATTTT
.	TRBV2	.	TRBJ2-1	CASSASPVRQFF	TGTGCCAGCAGTGCCTCACCAGTGAGGCAGTTCTTC
.	TRBV9	TRBD2	TRBJ2-7	CASSPSPGGGTKLRSEQYF	TGTGCCAGCAGCCCCTCCCCGGGCGGGGGAACTAAACTACGTTCGGAGCAGTACTTC
.	TRBV10-3	TRBD2	TRBJ2-1	CAISSPSGGAYNEQFF	TGTGCCATCAGTTCGCCTAGCGGGGGGGCTTACAATGAGCAGTTCTTC
.	TRBV19	.	TRBJ1-5	CASSINHSGGNQPQHF	TGTGCCAGTAGTATAAACCACAGTGGAGGCAATCAGCCCCAGCATTTT
once	TRBV6-5	.	TRBJ1-5	CASTTGFGNQPQHF	TGTGCCAGCACCACAGGGTTTGGCAATCAGCCCCAGCATTTT
.	TRBV30	.	TRBJ1-3	CAWSVGSSGNTIYF	TGTGCCTGGAGTGTGGGAAGCTCTGGAAACACCATATATTTT
.	TRBV5-1	.	TRBJ2-3	CASSSAAVGGPTDTQYF	TGCGCCAGCAGCTCCGCGGCGGTGGGGGGGCCCACAGATACGCAGTATTTT
.	TRBV25-1	.	TRBJ1-1	CASTRSGNTEAFF	TGTGCCAGCACCCGATCCGGGAACACTGAAGCTTTCTTT
.	TRBV2	.	TRBJ2-3	CASSRDRTDTQYF	TGTGCCAGCAGTCGGGATCGGACAGATACGCAGTATTTT
.	TRBV30	TRBD1	TRBJ1-5	CAWSLGTGANQPQHF	TGTGCCTGGAGCCTCGGGACAGGGGCCAATCAGCCCCAGCATTTT
.	TRBV6-5	.	TRBJ1-1	CASIDRGGGEAFF	TGTGCCAGCATAGATAGGGGCGGGGGTGAAGCTTTCTTT
.	TRBV11-2	TRBD1	TRBJ1-6	CASSLPPDRGGSPLHF	TGTGCCAGCAGCCTGCCCCCGGACAGGGGAGGATCACCCCTCCACTTT
once	TRBV7-2	TRBD1	TRBJ1-2	CASSRDRAYGYTF	TGTGCCAGCAGCCGGGACAGGGCCTATGGCTACACCTTC
few	TRBV30	.	TRBJ1-2	CAWSVQQSYGYTF	TGTGCCTGGAGTGTACAACAGAGCTATGGCTACACCTTC
.	TRBV5-5	TRBD1	TRBJ1-5	CASSLSGGYSNQPQHF	TGTGCCAGCAGCTTGTCAGGGGGCTACTCCAATCAGCCCCAGCATTTT
.	TRBV5-6	.	TRBJ1-6	CASSLTGTNSPLHF	TGTGCCAGCAGCTTAACGGGGACGAACTCACCCCTCCACTTT
.	TRBV29-1	TRBD1	TRBJ2-7	CSVSTGRVNEQYF	TGCAGCGTTTCGACAGGGCGGGTAAACGAGCAGTACTTC
once	TRBV3-1/TRBV3-2	.	TRBJ2-7	CASSQDLGVTYGQYF	TGTGCCAGCAGCCAAGATCTCGGGGTCACCTACGGGCAGTACTTC
.	TRBV6-5	.	TRBJ2-5	CASSKGPVQETQYF	TGTGCCAGCAGTAAGGGACCGGTACAAGAGACCCAGTACTTC
.	TRBV18	TRBD1	TRBJ2-3	CASSPGTGAVDTQYF	TGTGCCAGCTCACCGGGGACAGGGGCCGTAGATACGCAGTATTTT
.	TRBV18	.	TRBJ1-2	CASSPRDSPGNYGYTF	TGTGCCAGCTCACCCCGGGACTCCCCGGGGAACTATGGCTACACCTTC
.	TRBV6-1	.	TRBJ2-2	CASSSRGAPGELFF	TGTGCCAGCAGTAGCAGGGGGGCCCCCGGGGAGCTGTTTTTT
.	TRBV19	.	TRBJ1-6	CASSMDRNSYNSPLHF	TGTGCCAGTAGTATGGACAGAAACTCCTATAATTCACCCCTCCACTTT
.	TRBV11-2	.	TRBJ1-2	CASSGGGLALRPDGYTF	TGTGCCAGCAGCGGGGGGGGGCTGGCCTTACGCCCTGATGGCTACACCTTC
.	TRBV19	TRBD1	TRBJ1-2	CASSATTGRSSGYTF	TGTGCCAGTAGTGCGACGACAGGGAGGTCTAGTGGCTACACCTTC
once	TRBV7-2	.	TRBJ2-2	CASSLSGTEPSGELFF	TGTGCCAGCAGCTTATCCGGGACGGAGCCCTCCGGGGAGCTGTTTTTT
.	TRBV30	.	TRBJ1-3	CAWSVWSGNTIYF	TGTGCCTGGAGTGTATGGAGTGGAAACACCATATATTTT
.	TRBV5-4	TRBD2	TRBJ2-1	CASSRGLAGGHNEQFF	TGTGCCAGCAGCAGAGGACTAGCGGGGGGGCACAATGAGCAGTTCTTC
.	TRBV10-3	.	TRBJ1-2	CAISPGPTDYGYTF	TGTGCCATCAGCCCGGGACCGACGGACTATGGCTACACCTTC
once	TRBV2	TRBD2	TRBJ2-1	CASSESGTSGGPMYNEQFF	TGTGCCAGCAGTGAATCCGGGACTAGCGGGGGCCCGATGTACAATGAGCAGTTCTTC
.	TRBV5-4	.	TRBJ2-5	CASNIGGVVETQYF	TGTGCCAGCAATATAGGGGGGGTGGTGGAGACCCAGTACTTC
.	TRBV6-1	.	TRBJ1-1	CASSEALAGRDANTEAFF	TGTGCCAGCAGTGAAGCGCTTGCAGGGCGGGACGCGAACACTGAAGCTTTCTTT
once	TRBV29-1	.	TRBJ2-1	CSALLVEQFF	TGCAGCGCCCTCCTGGTTGAGCAGTTCTTC
.	TRBV9	.	TRBJ2-1	CASSVGRVSYNEQFF	TGTGCCAGCAGCGTAGGGAGGGTATCATACAATGAGCAGTTCTTC
.	TRBV27	.	TRBJ1-6	CASSPSGLSYNSPLHF	TGTGCCAGCAGCCCCTCGGGCCTTAGCTATAATTCACCCCTCCACTTT
.	TRBV7-9	.	TRBJ1-4	CASSYTESRAEKLFF	TGTGCCAGCAGTTACACAGAGTCTCGGGCCGAAAAACTGTTTTTT
.	TRBV6-5	TRBD1	TRBJ1-6	CASSRQGYNSPLHF	TGTGCCAGCAGTAGACAGGGTTATAATTCACCCCTCCACTTT
.	TRBV4-2	TRBD1	TRBJ2-7	CASSQDRLAYEQYF	TGTGCCAGCAGCCAGGACAGGTTGGCCTACGAGCAGTACTTC
.	TRBV7-2	TRBD2	TRBJ2-3	CASSLFGTSGASTDTQYF	TGTGCCAGCAGCTTATTCGGGACTAGCGGGGCGAGCACAGATACGCAGTATTTT
.	TRBV6-1	.	TRBJ1-5	CASSEGVSQPQHF	TGTGCCAGCAGCGAAGGGGTCTCTCAGCCCCAGCATTTT
.	TRBV6-5	TRBD1	TRBJ1-4	CASSRTGTNEKLFF	TGTGCCAGTTCCCGGACAGGGACTAATGAAAAACTGTTTTTT
.	TRBV10-3	.	TRBJ1-1	CAISESWRDATEAFF	TGTGCCATCAGTGAGTCTTGGAGGGATGCCACTGAAGCTTTCTTT
.	TRBV18	TRBD1	TRBJ2-2	CASSPPNPRTGDTGELFF	TGTGCCAGCTCACCACCGAATCCCCGGACAGGGGACACCGGGGAGCTGTTTTTT
.	TRBV24-1	.	TRBJ2-2	CATSEGRSNTGELFF	TGTGCCACCAGTGAGGGTAGGTCCAACACCGGGGAGCTGTTTTTT
.	TRBV7-7	TRBD2	TRBJ2-5	CASSQGLAGVETQYF	TGTGCCAGCAGCCAAGGACTAGCGGGGGTTGAGACCCAGTACTTC
.	TRBV5-1	.	TRBJ1-5	CASSPDGTNQPQHF	TGCGCCAGCAGTCCCGACGGTACCAATCAGCCCCAGCATTTT